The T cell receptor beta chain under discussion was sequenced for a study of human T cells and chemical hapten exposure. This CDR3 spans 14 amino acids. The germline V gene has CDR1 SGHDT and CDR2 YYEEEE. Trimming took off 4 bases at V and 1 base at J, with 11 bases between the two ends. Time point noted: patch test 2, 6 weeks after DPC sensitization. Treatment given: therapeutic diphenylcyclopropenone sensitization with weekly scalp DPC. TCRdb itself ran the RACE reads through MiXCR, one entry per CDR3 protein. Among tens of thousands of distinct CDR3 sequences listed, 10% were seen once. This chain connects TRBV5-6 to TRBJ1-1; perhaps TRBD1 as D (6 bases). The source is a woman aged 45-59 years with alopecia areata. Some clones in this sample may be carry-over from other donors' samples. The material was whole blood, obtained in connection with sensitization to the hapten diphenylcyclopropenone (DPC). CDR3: CASSASGENTEAFF. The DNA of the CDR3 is TGTGCCAGCAGCGCATCAGGGGAGAACACTGAAGCTTTCTTT.